A selection of T cell receptor beta chains follows, all from one sample in a study of T cell responses to AZD1222 COVID-19 vaccine. Measured with immunoSEQ multiplex PCR; TCRdb has only the in-frame clones, and not every one. The sample records tens of thousands of clones, roughly 89% being singletons. Sample: peripheral blood, taken 28 days after the second AZD1222 dose. The receptors here all came from an adult who received the AZD1222 COVID-19 vaccine. CDR3s include the opening cysteine and the closing phenylalanine or tryptophan. A D gene is named only where the DNA matches it firmly. Some rows mark clone size as missing; the rest say once, few, many or name a class of expanded clone.

TRBV19,-,13,-,TRBJ2-2,TGTGCCAGTAAAGTTCGGGGCACCGGGGAGCTGTTTTTT,CASKVRGTGELFF
TRBV6-6,-,11,-,TRBJ1-1,TGTGCCAGCAGTCGGGGCGGCGAAGCTTTCTTT,CASSRGGEAFF
TRBV7-9,-,15,-,TRBJ1-1,TGTGCCAGCAGCCAATGGACTGACCCGAGGGATGAAGCTTTCTTT,CASSQWTDPRDEAFF
TRBV19,-,14,-,TRBJ1-1,TGTGCCAGTAGCACTCGGGACTTCCACACTGAAGCTTTCTTT,CASSTRDFHTEAFF
TRBV2,-,12,-,TRBJ1-2,TGTGCCAGCATGGGGGTCGCGGGGGGCTACACCTTC,CASMGVAGGYTF
TRBV27,-,14,-,TRBJ2-7,TGTGCCAGCAGTCCGACAGCCTCCTACTACGAGCAGTACTTC,CASSPTASYYEQYF
TRBV7-3,TRBD2,15,-,TRBJ2-1,TGTGCCAGCAGCTTAAGGGGGACTAGTTACAATGAGCAGTTCTTC,CASSLRGTSYNEQFF
TRBV4-1,-,20,-,TRBJ2-1,TGCGCCAGCAGCCAAGGAGAGTCTGCGCCTTTCCAAAGCTCCTACAATGAGCAGTTCTTC,CASSQGESAPFQSSYNEQFF
TRBV6-5,TRBD1,15,once,TRBJ2-3,TGTGCCAGCAGTCCACAGGGGGTAGGCACAGATACGCAGTATTTT,CASSPQGVGTDTQYF
TRBV9,-,12,-,TRBJ2-2,TGTGCCAGCAGCTTTAGGACCGGGGAGCTGTTTTTT,CASSFRTGELFF
TRBV7-6,TRBD1,12,-,TRBJ2-1,TGTGCCAGCAGCTTAGACAGGGGGGTGGAGTTCTTC,CASSLDRGVEFF
TRBV9,-,15,-,TRBJ1-2,TGTGCCAGCAGCGTAGGCGACATTCCACGGAGTGGCTACACCTTC,CASSVGDIPRSGYTF
TRBV6-5,TRBD1,15,-,TRBJ1-1,TGTGCCAGCAGGTGGAGGGGGCTAGGGGACACTGAAGCTTTCTTT,CASRWRGLGDTEAFF
TRBV20-1,-,9,-,TRBJ2-1,TGCAGTGGGGGGAATGAGCAGTTCTTC,CSGGNEQFF
TRBV6-5,-,15,-,TRBJ1-5,TGTGCCAGCAGTAGGGATTTCGGAGGCAATCAGCCCCAGCATTTT,CASSRDFGGNQPQHF
TRBV12-2,-,15,-,TRBJ2-1,TGTGCAAGTCGCTCTACCCGGAGCGGGATATGTGAGCAGTTCTTC,CASRSTRSGICEQFF
TRBV7-9,-,14,-,TRBJ2-1,TGTGCCAGCAGCTTATCAACTAGTCACAATGAGCAGTTCTTC,CASSLSTSHNEQFF
TRBV6-5,-,14,once,TRBJ1-2,TGTGCCAGCAGTTCTTTTCAGCTACTCTATGGCTACACCTTC,CASSSFQLLYGYTF
TRBV4-2,-,15,-,TRBJ1-2,TGTGCCAGCAGCCAAGCTCCGGGCCGAATCTATGGCTACACCTTC,CASSQAPGRIYGYTF
TRBV7-8,-,14,-,TRBJ1-1,TGTGCCAGCAGACAACCGGGGAGGTACACTGAAGCTTTCTTT,CASRQPGRYTEAFF
TRBV19,-,15,-,TRBJ2-3,TGTGCCAGTAGTCGGGAGATGTCTGGCACAGATACGCAGTATTTT,CASSREMSGTDTQYF
TRBV5-1,TRBD1,15,few,TRBJ1-6,TGCGCCAGCAGCTTGGGTCAGGGGGGAGTTTCACCCCTCCACTTT,CASSLGQGGVSPLHF
TRBV2,-,13,-,TRBJ1-6,TGTGCCAGCAGTGCTGAGGGTAACTCACCCCTCCACTTT,CASSAEGNSPLHF
TRBV15,-,16,once,TRBJ1-2,TGTGCCACCAGCAGAGATAGGGGGGGCACCAACTATGGCTACACCTTC,CATSRDRGGTNYGYTF
TRBV30,-,13,-,TRBJ1-6,TGTGCCTGGAGGGAGGGGGGAAATTCACCCCTCCACTTT,CAWREGGNSPLHF
TRBV4-1,-,17,-,TRBJ2-2,TGCGCCAGCAGCCGAGAAAGATCGGGGTTGAACACCGGGGAGCTGTTTTTT,CASSRERSGLNTGELFF
TRBV18,TRBD1,18,-,TRBJ1-2,TGTGCCAGCTCGCCGACCGGGACAGGGGATTTAGCTAACTATGGCTACACCTTC,CASSPTGTGDLANYGYTF
TRBV18,-,15,-,TRBJ2-7,TGTGCCAGCTCACCAGGGCAACAGATCTCCTACGAGCAGTACTTC,CASSPGQQISYEQYF
TRBV3-1/TRBV3-2,TRBD1,15,once,TRBJ1-2,TGTGCCAGCAGCCAATATACAGGGGGCAACTATGGCTACACCTTC,CASSQYTGGNYGYTF
TRBV5-1,-,16,-,TRBJ1-3,TGCGCCAGCAGCCCAATTCAAGGCCACTCTGGAAACACCATATATTTT,CASSPIQGHSGNTIYF
TRBV6-5,TRBD1,12,-,TRBJ1-2,TGTGCCAGCAGACAGGGGGCGCGTGGCTACACCTTC,CASRQGARGYTF
TRBV5-4,-,14,-,TRBJ1-3,TGTGCCAGCAGCTTGGAACCTTCTGGAAACACCATATATTTT,CASSLEPSGNTIYF
TRBV19,TRBD1,13,-,TRBJ1-6,TGTGCCAGTCAAGACAGGGCTTATTCACCCCTCCACTTT,CASQDRAYSPLHF
TRBV5-1,-,12,-,TRBJ2-7,TGCGCCAGCAGCTTCAGAGGCTACGAGCAGTACTTC,CASSFRGYEQYF
TRBV18,-,14,-,TRBJ2-1,TGTGCCAGCTCACCTCTCCTAGGGGTGGGGGAGCAGTTCTTC,CASSPLLGVGEQFF
TRBV30,-,11,-,TRBJ1-1,TGTGCCTGGAGTGTACGGGGTGAAGCTTTCTTT,CAWSVRGEAFF
TRBV14,TRBD1,16,-,TRBJ1-6,TGTGCCAGCAGCCAAGATAGGGACAGGCTAAATTCACCCCTCCACTTT,CASSQDRDRLNSPLHF
TRBV4-3,-,17,-,TRBJ2-1,TGCGCCAGCAGCTCCGACCTCGGGGGCCCGCCTTATAATGAGCAGTTCTTC,CASSSDLGGPPYNEQFF
TRBV18,-,13,-,TRBJ1-1,TGTGCCAGCTCACCACAGACTTCCACTGAAGCTTTCTTT,CASSPQTSTEAFF
TRBV19,TRBD1,14,-,TRBJ1-5,TGTGCCAGTAGCGTTGGACAGGGCCATCAGCCCCAGCATTTT,CASSVGQGHQPQHF
TRBV12-3/TRBV12-4,-,13,-,TRBJ1-4,TGTGCCAGCAGTTTAGTGTCTAATGAAAAACTGTTTTTT,CASSLVSNEKLFF
TRBV4-1,TRBD1,17,-,TRBJ1-4,TGCGCCAGCAGCCAAGATTCTGGGACAGGCCTAGGTGAAAAACTGTTTTTT,CASSQDSGTGLGEKLFF
TRBV11-2,TRBD1,16,-,TRBJ1-2,TGTGCCAGCAGCTACCTAACGACAGGGACTAACTATGGCTACACCTTC,CASSYLTTGTNYGYTF
TRBV5-4,-,16,-,TRBJ2-1,TGTGCCAGCAGCTTGGGCGGCGGGGCATCCTACAATGAGCAGTTCTTC,CASSLGGGASYNEQFF
TRBV9,TRBD2,16,once,TRBJ2-3,TGTGCCAGCAGCGTAATGGTAGCGGGGATGCCAGATACGCAGTATTTT,CASSVMVAGMPDTQYF
TRBV30,TRBD1,14,-,TRBJ1-6,TGTGCCTGGATAACAGGGGGCCTTAATTCACCCCTCCACTTT,CAWITGGLNSPLHF
TRBV5-6,TRBD1,14,-,TRBJ2-3,TGTGCCAGCAGCTTCAGGGGGCGCCCAGATACGCAGTATTTT,CASSFRGRPDTQYF
TRBV7-2,TRBD2,15,-,TRBJ2-5,TGTGCCAGCAGCGGGCGGCGGGGGGGCTTGGAGACCCAGTACTTC,CASSGRRGGLETQYF